The clone carrying this T cell receptor beta chain was seen more than once but under ten times. The antigen is undetermined. From germline, CDR1 is LGHDT and CDR2 YNNKEL (reference sequence). The CDR3 extends over 13 amino acids. V was cut by 3 bases and J by 7 bases, with 10 bases left in between. A single record per CDR3 protein comes from TCRdb applying MiXCR to the 5' RACE reads. The sample lists 250,000 to 350,000 distinct CDR3 sequences; 8.5% to 9.5% were seen once. The data are from a study of identical twins. Study-wide results and limits: Insertions were fewer in abundant cord blood beta clonotypes, whereas memory repertoires showed none of this pattern. Alpha sequences out of frame and shared by twins had excess low generation probability.

A further study also used this sample, focusing on yellow fever vaccine responses in identical twins.

The clonotype comes from a woman younger than 35 in good health. V and J are TRBV3-1 and TRBJ2-1; D is undetermined. Sequencing input: CD8+ T cells sorted from blood. For the CDR3, the DNA is TGTGCCAGCAGCCAGGGTCCCTGGAATGAGCAGTTCTTC. Translation: CASSQGPWNEQFF.